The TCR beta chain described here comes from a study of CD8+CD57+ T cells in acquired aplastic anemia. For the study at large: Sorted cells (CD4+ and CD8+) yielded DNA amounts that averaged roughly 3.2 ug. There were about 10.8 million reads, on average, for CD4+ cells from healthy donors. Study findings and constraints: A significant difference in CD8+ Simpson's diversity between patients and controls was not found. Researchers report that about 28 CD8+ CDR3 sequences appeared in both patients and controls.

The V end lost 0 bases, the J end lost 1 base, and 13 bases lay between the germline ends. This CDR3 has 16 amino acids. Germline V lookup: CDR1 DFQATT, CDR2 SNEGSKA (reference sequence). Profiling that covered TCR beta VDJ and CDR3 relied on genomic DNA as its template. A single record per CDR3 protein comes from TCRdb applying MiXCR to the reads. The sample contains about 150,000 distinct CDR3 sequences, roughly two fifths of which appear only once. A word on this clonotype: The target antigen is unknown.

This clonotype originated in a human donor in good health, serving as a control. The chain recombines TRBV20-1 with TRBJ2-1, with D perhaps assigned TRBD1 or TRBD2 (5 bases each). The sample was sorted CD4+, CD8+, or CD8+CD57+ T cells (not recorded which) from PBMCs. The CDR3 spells CSARDRDRESYNEQFF. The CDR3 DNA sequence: TGCAGTGCTAGAGATCGGGACCGAGAATCCTACAATGAGCAGTTCTTC.